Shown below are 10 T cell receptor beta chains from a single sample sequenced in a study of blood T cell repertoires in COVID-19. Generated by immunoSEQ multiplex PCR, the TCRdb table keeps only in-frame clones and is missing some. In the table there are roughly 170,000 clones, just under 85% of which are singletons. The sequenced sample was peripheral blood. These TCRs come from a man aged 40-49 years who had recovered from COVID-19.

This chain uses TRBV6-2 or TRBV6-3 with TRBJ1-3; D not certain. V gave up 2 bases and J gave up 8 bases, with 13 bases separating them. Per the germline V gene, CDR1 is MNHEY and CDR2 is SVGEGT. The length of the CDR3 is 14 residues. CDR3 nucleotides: TGTGCCAGCAGTTACCTCATGCTGCGGGACACCATATATTTT. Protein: CASSYLMLRDTIYF.

The chain's CDR3 is CAISDPGQGPNTGELFF. The CDR3 nucleotides are TGTGCCATCAGTGATCCGGGACAGGGACCGAACACCGGGGAGCTGTTTTTT. The chain recombines TRBV10-3 with TRBJ2-2; 9 nucleotides align to TRBD1. Trimming took 3 bases from V and 0 from J; bases not matched to a gene: 5. Per the germline V gene, CDR1 is ENHRY and CDR2 is SYGVKD. The CDR3 is made up of 17 amino acids.

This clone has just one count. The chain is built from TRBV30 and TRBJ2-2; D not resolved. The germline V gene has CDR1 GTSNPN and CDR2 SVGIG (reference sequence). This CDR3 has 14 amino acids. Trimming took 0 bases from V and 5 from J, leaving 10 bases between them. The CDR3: CAWSVARITGELFF. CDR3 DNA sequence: TGTGCCTGGAGTGTGGCCAGGATAACCGGGGAGCTGTTTTTT.

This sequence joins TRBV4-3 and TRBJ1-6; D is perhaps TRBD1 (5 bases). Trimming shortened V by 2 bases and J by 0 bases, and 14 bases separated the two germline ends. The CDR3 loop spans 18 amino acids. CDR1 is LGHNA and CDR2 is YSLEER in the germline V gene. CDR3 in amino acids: CASSQSRDLSSYNSPLHF. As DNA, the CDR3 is TGCGCCAGCAGCCAAAGCAGGGATCTAAGCTCCTATAATTCACCCCTCCACTTT.

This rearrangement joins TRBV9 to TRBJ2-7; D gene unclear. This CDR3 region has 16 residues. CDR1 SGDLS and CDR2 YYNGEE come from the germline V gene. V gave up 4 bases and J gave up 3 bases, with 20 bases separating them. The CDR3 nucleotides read TGTGCCAGCAGCCCGAGCCTCCAGGTCCCCCACTACGAGCAGTACTTC. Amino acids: CASSPSLQVPHYEQYF.

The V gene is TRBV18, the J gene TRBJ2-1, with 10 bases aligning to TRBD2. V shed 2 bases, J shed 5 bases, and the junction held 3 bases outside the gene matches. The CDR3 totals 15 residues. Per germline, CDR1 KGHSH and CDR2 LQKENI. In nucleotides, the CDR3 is TGTGCCAGCTCACCAACAGCGGGGGGGGACAATGAGCAGTTCTTC. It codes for CASSPTAGGDNEQFF.

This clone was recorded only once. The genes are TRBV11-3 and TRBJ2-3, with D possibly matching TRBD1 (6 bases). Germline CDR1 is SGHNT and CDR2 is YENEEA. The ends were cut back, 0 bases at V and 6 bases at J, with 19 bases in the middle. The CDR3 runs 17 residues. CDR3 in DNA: TGTGCCAGCAGCTTAGATGGTGGGGGCCGCAGTACCGATACGCAGTATTTT. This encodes CASSLDGGGRSTDTQYF.

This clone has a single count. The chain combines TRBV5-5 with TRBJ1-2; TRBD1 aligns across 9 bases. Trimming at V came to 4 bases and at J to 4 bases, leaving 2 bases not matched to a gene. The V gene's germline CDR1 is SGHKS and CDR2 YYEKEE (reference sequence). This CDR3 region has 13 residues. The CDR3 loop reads CASSPTGGYGYTF. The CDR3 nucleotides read TGTGCCAGCAGCCCGACAGGGGGCTATGGCTACACCTTC.

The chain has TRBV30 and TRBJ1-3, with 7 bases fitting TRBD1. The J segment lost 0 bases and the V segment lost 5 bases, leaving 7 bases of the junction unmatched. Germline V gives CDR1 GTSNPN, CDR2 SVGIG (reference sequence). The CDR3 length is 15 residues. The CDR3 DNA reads TGTGCCTGGGGGTCCGGGACAGACTCTGGAAACACCATATATTTT. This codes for CAWGSGTDSGNTIYF.

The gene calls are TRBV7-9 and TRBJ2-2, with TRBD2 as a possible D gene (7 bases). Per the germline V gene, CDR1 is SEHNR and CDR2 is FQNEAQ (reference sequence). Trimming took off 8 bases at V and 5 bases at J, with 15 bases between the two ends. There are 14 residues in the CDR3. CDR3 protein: CASAAGAETGELFF. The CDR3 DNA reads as TGTGCCAGCGCGGCGGGGGCGGAGACCGGGGAGCTGTTTTTT. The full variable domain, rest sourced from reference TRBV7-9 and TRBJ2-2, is DTGVSQNPRHKITKRGQNVTFRCDPISEHNRLYWYRQTLGQGPEFLTYFQNEAQLEKSRLLSDRFSAERPKGSFSTLEIQRTEQGDSAMYLCASAAGAETGELFFGEGSRLTVL.